This T cell receptor beta chain was identified during a study of T cells in Graves' hyperthyroidism and ophthalmopathy. Overall study results and limits: A model using 13 V-J features told ophthalmopathy apart from stable hyperthyroidism. Most expanded thyroid clonotypes above 0.001 recurred in blood.

Calling Graves' hyperthyroidism stable meant ophthalmopathy did not progress within 18 months. Patients were aged 18 to 65, had disease duration under 2 months, and had newly diagnosed hyperthyroidism. This clonotype has a single count. The antigen is not known. V trimming: 6 bases; J trimming: 3 bases; junction bases outside the gene matches: 7. The V gene's germline CDR1 is SGDLS and CDR2 YYNGEE. This CDR3 has 15 amino acids. From RNA transcripts, TCR beta CDR3 regions were amplified. Carried out on the TCR CDR3, a first-round RT-PCR used the HTBI primer set. TCRdb recomputed calls from the multiplex PCR reads with MiXCR, one row per CDR3 protein. The sample records fewer than 900,000 distinct CDR3 sequences, less than 20% being singletons.

The specimen sequenced was blood. This clonotype was obtained from a young man with Graves' hyperthyroidism. V gene TRBV9 combines with J gene TRBJ2-2, with TRBD1 identical over 8 bases. In nucleotides, the CDR3 is TGTGCCAGCAAACGGACAGGGCACTACACCGGGGAGCTGTTTTTT. Its translation is CASKRTGHYTGELFF.